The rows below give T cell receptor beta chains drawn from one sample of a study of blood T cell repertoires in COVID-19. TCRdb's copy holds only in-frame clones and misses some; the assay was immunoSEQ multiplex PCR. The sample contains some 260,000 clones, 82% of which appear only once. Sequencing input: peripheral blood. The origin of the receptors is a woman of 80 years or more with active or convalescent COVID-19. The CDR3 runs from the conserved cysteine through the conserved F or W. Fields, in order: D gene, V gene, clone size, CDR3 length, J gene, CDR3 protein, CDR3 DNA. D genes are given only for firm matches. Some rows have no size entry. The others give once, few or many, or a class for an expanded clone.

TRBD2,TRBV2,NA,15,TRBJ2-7,CASRSGRAISYEQYF,TGTGCCAGCAGGAGCGGGAGGGCCATTTCCTACGAGCAGTACTTC
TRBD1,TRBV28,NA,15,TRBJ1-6,CASSLGTDHNSPLHF,TGTGCCAGCAGCCTGGGGACAGACCATAATTCACCCCTCCACTTT
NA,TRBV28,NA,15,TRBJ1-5,CASKQSVRVNQPQHF,TGTGCCAGTAAGCAATCGGTCAGGGTAAATCAGCCCCAGCATTTT
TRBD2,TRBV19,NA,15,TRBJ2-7,CASSIMSGRPYEQYF,TGTGCCAGTAGTATTATGAGCGGGAGACCCTACGAGCAGTACTTC
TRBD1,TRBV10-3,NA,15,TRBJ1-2,CAIRPQGAHSRGYTF,TGTGCCATCAGGCCACAGGGGGCGCATTCTAGGGGCTACACCTTC
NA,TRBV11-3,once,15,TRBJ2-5,CASSSYSGRGETQYF,TGTGCCAGCAGCTCTTACAGCGGTCGGGGGGAGACCCAGTACTTC
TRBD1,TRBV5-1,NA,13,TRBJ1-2,CASSLGQYYGYTF,TGCGCCAGCAGCCTGGGACAGTACTATGGCTACACCTTC
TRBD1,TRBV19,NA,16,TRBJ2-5,CASSRGRTGVQETQYF,TGTGCCAGTAGCCGCGGAAGGACAGGGGTCCAAGAGACCCAGTACTTC
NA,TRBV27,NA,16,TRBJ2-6,CASSLSSLSGANVLTF,TGTGCCAGCAGTTTATCCTCCCTCTCTGGGGCCAACGTCCTGACTTTC
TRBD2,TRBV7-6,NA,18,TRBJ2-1,CASSLTPAGLADLNEQFF,TGTGCCAGCAGCTTGACCCCGGCGGGGCTAGCGGATCTGAATGAGCAGTTCTTC
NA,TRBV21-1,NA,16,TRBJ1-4,CASSTSSGGRSEKLFF,TGTGCCAGCAGCACATCCTCAGGGGGCAGGTCTGAAAAACTGTTTTTT
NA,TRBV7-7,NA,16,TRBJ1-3,CASSLVRTTNGNTIYF,TGTGCCAGCAGCTTAGTGCGGACAACTAACGGAAACACCATATATTTT
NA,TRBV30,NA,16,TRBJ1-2,CAWGSGTLYLHHGYTF,TGTGCCTGGGGATCCGGGACACTTTACCTACACCATGGCTACACCTTC
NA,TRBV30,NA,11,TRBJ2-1,CAWSGRAEQFF,TGTGCCTGGAGCGGCAGGGCTGAGCAGTTCTTC
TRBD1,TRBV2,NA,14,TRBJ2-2,CASDRDIDTGELFF,TGTGCCAGCGACAGGGATATCGACACCGGGGAGCTGTTTTTT
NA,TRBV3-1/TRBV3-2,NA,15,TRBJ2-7,CASSQVSTVSYEQYF,TGTGCCAGCAGCCAAGTGTCCACAGTCTCCTACGAGCAGTACTTC
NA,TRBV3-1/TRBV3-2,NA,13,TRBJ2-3,CASSPKGLDTQYF,TGTGCCAGCAGCCCGAAGGGGCTAGATACGCAGTATTTT
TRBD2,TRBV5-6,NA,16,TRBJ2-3,CASSLRDYLSTDTQYF,TGTGCCAGCAGCCTGAGGGACTACCTAAGCACAGATACGCAGTATTTT
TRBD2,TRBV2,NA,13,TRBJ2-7,CASNRGGSYEQYF,TGTGCCAGCAATCGCGGGGGCTCCTACGAGCAGTACTTC
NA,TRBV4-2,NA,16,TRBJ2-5,CASSSKTWGPSETQYF,TGTGCCAGCAGCTCGAAAACATGGGGGCCGTCAGAGACCCAGTACTTC
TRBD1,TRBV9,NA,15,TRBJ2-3,CASSEGTGTTDTQYF,TGTGCCAGCAGCGAGGGGACAGGGACCACAGATACGCAGTATTTT
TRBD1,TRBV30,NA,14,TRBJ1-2,CAWSVGQGGYGYTF,TGTGCCTGGAGTGTGGGACAGGGGGGCTATGGCTACACCTTC
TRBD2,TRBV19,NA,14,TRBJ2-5,CASSIGTRWETQYF,TGTGCCAGTAGTATCGGGACTAGATGGGAGACCCAGTACTTC
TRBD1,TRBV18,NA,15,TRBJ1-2,CASTGQGRANYGYTF,TGTGCCAGCACGGGACAGGGGCGGGCTAACTATGGCTACACCTTC
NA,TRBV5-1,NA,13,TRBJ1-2,CASSPGANYGYTF,TGCGCCAGCAGCCCCGGGGCTAACTATGGCTACACCTTC
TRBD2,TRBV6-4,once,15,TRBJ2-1,CASSEGGLAGVEQFF,TGTGCCAGCAGTGAAGGAGGACTAGCGGGAGTTGAGCAGTTCTTC
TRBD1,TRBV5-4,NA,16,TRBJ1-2,CASSMAGTGVAYGYTF,TGTGCCAGCAGCATGGCCGGGACAGGGGTCGCCTATGGCTACACCTTC
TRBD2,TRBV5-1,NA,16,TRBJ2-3,CASSLEGGGSIDTQYF,TGCGCCAGCAGCTTGGAGGGCGGGGGAAGCATCGATACGCAGTATTTT
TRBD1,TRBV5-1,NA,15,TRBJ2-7,CASSQRQGLSYEQYF,TGCGCCAGCAGCCAAAGACAGGGCCTCTCCTACGAGCAGTACTTC
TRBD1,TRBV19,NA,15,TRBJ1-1,CASSIEGRGSAEAFF,TGTGCCAGTAGTATAGAGGGCAGGGGGAGCGCTGAAGCTTTCTTT
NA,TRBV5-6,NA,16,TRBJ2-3,CASSDLPGVSTDTQYF,TGTGCCAGCAGCGATTTACCCGGGGTTAGCACAGATACGCAGTATTTT
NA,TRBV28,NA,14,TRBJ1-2,CASSPGTRNYGYTF,TGTGCCAGCAGTCCAGGGACAAGAAACTATGGCTACACCTTC
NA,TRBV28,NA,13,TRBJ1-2,CASTFLRDYGYTF,TGTGCCAGCACGTTCCTCCGGGACTATGGCTACACCTTC
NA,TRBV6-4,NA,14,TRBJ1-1,CASSDSGGSPEAFF,TGTGCCAGCAGTGACTCCGGGGGTTCCCCTGAAGCTTTCTTT
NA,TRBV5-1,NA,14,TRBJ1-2,CASSFGGQPYGYTF,TGCGCCAGCAGCTTCGGCGGACAGCCCTATGGCTACACCTTC
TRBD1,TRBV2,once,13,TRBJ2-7,CARRGQGNGEQYF,TGTGCCAGGAGAGGACAGGGGAACGGTGAGCAGTACTTC
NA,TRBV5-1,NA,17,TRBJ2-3,CASSTSGLNVRTDTQYF,TGCGCCAGCAGCACTTCCGGACTAAATGTTCGCACAGATACGCAGTATTTT
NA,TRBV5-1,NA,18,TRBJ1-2,CASSSGDPNLAPNYGYTF,TGCGCCAGCAGCTCGGGGGACCCAAACCTAGCCCCTAACTATGGCTACACCTTC
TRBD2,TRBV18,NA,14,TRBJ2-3,CASSPPGGPDTQYF,TGTGCCAGCTCACCACCGGGAGGGCCAGATACGCAGTATTTT
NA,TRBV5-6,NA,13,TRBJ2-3,CASSLNGADTQYF,TGTGCCAGCAGCCTGAATGGGGCCGATACGCAGTATTTT
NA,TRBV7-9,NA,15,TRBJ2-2,CASTKGEGDTGELFF,TGTGCCAGCACGAAGGGGGAAGGGGACACCGGGGAGCTGTTTTTT
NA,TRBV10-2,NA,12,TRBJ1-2,CASRDTNYGYTF,TGCGCCAGCCGGGACACAAACTATGGCTACACCTTC
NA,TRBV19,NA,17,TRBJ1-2,CASASDRIASAGYGYTF,TGTGCCAGTGCCTCCGACAGAATAGCCTCTGCCGGCTATGGCTACACCTTC
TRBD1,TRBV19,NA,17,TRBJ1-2,CASSTMMGQGIAYGYTF,TGTGCCAGTAGTACAATGATGGGACAGGGGATTGCCTATGGCTACACCTTC
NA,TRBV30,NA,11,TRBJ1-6,CAWSGQGSLHF,TGTGCCTGGAGCGGCCAGGGGTCCCTCCACTTT
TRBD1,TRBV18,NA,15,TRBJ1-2,CASSPFFQGEWGYTF,TGTGCCAGCTCACCCTTTTTTCAGGGGGAGTGGGGCTACACCTTC
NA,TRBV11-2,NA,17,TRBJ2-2,CASSPSPDFRNTGELFF,TGTGCCAGCAGCCCCTCCCCGGACTTTCGAAACACCGGGGAGCTGTTTTTT
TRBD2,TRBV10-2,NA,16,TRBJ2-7,CASAGGRTSGTYEQYF,TGCGCCAGCGCCGGGGGACGGACTAGCGGGACCTACGAGCAGTACTTC
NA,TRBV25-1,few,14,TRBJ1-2,CASSEFNRPYGYTF,TGTGCCAGCAGTGAATTTAACAGGCCCTATGGCTACACCTTC
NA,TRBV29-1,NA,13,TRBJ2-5,CSVEGAIRETQYF,TGCAGCGTTGAGGGGGCGATAAGGGAGACCCAGTACTTC
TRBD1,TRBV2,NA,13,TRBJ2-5,CASSEGAEATVYF,TGTGCCAGCAGCGAGGGGGCAGAGGCAACGGTGTACTTC
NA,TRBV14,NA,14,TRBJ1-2,CASSQVYSVDGYTF,TGTGCCAGCAGCCAAGTGTATTCAGTCGATGGCTACACCTTC
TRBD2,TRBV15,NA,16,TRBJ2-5,CATSRGDSGGQETQYF,TGTGCCACCAGCAGGGGGGATAGCGGGGGACAAGAGACCCAGTACTTC
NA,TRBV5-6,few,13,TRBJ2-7,CASSYPGTYEQYF,TGTGCCAGCAGCTATCCGGGGACCTACGAGCAGTACTTC
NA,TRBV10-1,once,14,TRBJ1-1,CASSETQGSTEAFF,TGCGCCAGCAGTGAGACCCAGGGGAGCACTGAAGCTTTCTTT
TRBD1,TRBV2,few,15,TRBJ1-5,CASRNDRVRNQPQHF,TGTGCCAGCAGGAACGACAGGGTTCGGAATCAGCCCCAGCATTTT
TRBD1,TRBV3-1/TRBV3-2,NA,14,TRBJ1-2,CASSQEGQGTGYTF,TGTGCCAGCAGCCAAGAGGGACAGGGGACAGGCTACACCTTC
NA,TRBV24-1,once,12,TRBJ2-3,CATSGPLGTQYF,TGTGCCACCAGTGGTCCTCTCGGTACGCAGTATTTT
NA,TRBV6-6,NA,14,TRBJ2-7,CASRTGFPPYEQYF,TGTGCCAGCAGAACAGGGTTTCCCCCTTACGAGCAGTACTTC